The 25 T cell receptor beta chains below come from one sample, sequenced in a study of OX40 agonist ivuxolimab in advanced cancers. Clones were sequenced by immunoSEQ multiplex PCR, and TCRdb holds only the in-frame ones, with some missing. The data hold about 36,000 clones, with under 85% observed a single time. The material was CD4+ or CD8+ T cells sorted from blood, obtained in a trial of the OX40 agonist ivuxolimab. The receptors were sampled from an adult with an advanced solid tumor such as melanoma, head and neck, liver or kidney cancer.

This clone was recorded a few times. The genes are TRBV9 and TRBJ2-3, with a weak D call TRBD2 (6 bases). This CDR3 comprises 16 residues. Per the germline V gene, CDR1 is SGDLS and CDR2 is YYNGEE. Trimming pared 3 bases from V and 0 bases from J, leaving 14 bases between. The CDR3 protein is CASSAGTSTSTDTQYF. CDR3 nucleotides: TGTGCCAGCAGCGCCGGGACTTCCACCAGCACAGATACGCAGTATTTT.

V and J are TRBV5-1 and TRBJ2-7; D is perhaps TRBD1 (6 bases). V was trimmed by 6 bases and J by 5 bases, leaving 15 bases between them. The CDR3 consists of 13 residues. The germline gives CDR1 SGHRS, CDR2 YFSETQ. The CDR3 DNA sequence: TGCGCCAGCACTCCCGGGACACGCCACGAGCAGTACTTC. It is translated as CASTPGTRHEQYF.

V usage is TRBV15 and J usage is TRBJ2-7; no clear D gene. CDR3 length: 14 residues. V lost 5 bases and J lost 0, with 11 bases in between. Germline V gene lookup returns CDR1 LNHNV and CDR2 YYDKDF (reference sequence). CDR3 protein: CATSFALSSYEQYF. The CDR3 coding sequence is TGTGCCACCAGCTTCGCGTTGAGCTCCTACGAGCAGTACTTC.

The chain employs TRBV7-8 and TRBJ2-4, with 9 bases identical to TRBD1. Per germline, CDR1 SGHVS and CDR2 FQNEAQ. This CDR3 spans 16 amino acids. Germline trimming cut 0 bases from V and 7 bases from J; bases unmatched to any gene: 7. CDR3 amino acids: CASSLAKQGARNIQYF. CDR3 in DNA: TGTGCCAGCAGCTTAGCGAAACAGGGGGCGCGGAACATTCAGTACTTC. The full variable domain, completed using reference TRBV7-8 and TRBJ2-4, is GAGVSQSPRYKVAKRGQDVALRCDPISGHVSLFWYQQALGQGPEFLTYFQNEAQLDKSGLPSDRFFAERPEGSVSTLKIQRTQQEDSAVYLCASSLAKQGARNIQYFGAGTRLSVL.

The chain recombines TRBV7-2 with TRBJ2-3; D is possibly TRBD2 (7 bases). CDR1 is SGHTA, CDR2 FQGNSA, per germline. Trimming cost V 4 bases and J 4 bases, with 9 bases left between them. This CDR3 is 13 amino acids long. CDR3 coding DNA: TGTGCCAGCAGCTACGGGGGGCCAGATACGCAGTATTTT. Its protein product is CASSYGGPDTQYF. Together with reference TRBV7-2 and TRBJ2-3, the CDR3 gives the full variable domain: GAGVSQSPSNKVTEKGKDVELRCDPISGHTALYWYRQSLGQGLEFLIYFQGNSAPDKSGLPSDRFSAERTGGSVSTLTIQRTQQEDSAVYLCASSYGGPDTQYFGPGTRLTVL.

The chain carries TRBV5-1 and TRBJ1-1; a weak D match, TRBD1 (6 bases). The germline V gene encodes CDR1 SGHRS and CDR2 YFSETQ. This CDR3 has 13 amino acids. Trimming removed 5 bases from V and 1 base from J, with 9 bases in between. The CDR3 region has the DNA TGCGCCAGCAGTCAACAGGGGAACACTGAAGCTTTCTTT. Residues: CASSQQGNTEAFF.

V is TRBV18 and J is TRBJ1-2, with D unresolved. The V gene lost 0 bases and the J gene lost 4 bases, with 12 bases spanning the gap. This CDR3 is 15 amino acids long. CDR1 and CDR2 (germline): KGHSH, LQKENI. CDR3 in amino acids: CASSPPSALLYGYTF. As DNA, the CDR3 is TGTGCCAGCTCACCACCGTCCGCCCTTCTCTATGGCTACACCTTC.

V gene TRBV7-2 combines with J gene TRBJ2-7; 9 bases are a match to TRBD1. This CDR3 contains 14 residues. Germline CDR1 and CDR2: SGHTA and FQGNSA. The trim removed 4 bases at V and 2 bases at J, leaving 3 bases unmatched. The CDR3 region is CASSWDRAAYEQYF. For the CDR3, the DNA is TGTGCCAGCAGCTGGGACAGGGCGGCCTACGAGCAGTACTTC.

CDR3 nucleotides: TGCGCCAGCAGCTTGGACAGTTTGAGATCCTACAATGAGCAGTTCTTC. Residues: CASSLDSLRSYNEQFF. This chain connects TRBV5-1 to TRBJ2-1; D gene ambiguous. Trimming removed 0 bases at V and 1 base at J, with 11 bases between. The CDR3 is 16 residues long. Germline CDR1 is SGHRS and CDR2 is YFSETQ.

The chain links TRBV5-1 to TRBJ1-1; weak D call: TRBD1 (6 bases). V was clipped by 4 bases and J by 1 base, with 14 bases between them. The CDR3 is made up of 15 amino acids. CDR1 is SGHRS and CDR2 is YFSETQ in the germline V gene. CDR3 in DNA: TGCGCCAGCAGCCCTGGACAGACACCGAACACTGAAGCTTTCTTT. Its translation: CASSPGQTPNTEAFF.

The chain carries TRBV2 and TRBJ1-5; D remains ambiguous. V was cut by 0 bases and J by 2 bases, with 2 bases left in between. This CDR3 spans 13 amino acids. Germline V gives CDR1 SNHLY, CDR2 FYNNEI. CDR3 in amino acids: CASSEAGNQPQHF. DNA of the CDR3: TGTGCCAGCAGTGAAGCTGGCAATCAGCCCCAGCATTTT.

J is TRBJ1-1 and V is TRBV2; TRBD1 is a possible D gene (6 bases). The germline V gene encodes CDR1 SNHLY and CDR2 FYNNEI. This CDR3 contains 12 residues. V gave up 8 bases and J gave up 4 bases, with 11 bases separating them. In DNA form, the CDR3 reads TGTGCCAGCGTGGGGGGGCGCACTGAAGCTTTCTTT. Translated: CASVGGRTEAFF.

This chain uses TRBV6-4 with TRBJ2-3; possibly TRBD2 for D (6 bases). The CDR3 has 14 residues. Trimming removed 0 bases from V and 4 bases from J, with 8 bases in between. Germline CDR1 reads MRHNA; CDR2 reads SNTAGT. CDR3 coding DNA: TGTGCCAGCAGTGACTCAGGGGAGGCAGATACGCAGTATTTT. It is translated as CASSDSGEADTQYF.

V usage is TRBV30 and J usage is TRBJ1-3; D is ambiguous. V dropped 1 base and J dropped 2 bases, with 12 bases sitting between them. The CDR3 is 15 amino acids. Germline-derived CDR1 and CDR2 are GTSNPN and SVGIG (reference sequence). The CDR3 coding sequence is TGTGCCTGGAGTGGTCTGGAGGGCCCTGGAAACACCATATATTTT. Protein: CAWSGLEGPGNTIYF.

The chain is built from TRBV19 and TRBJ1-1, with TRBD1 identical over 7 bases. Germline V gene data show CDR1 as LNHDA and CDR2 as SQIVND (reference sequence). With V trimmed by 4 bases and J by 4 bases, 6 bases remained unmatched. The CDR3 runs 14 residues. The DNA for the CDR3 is TGTGCCAGTAGTAAACAGGGGAAGGGCACTGAAGCTTTCTTT. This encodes CASSKQGKGTEAFF. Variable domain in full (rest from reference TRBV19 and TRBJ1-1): DGGITQSPKYLFRKEGQNVTLSCEQNLNHDAMYWYRQDPGQGLRLIYYSQIVNDFQKGDIAEGYSVSREKKESFPLTVTSAQKNPTAFYLCASSKQGKGTEAFFGQGTRLTVV.

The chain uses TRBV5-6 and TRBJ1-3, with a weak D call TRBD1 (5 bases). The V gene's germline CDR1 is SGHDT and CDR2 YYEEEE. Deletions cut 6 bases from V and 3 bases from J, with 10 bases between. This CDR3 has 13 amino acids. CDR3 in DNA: TGTGCCAGCAAGCGGGGGTTTGGAAACACCATATATTTT. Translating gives CASKRGFGNTIYF.

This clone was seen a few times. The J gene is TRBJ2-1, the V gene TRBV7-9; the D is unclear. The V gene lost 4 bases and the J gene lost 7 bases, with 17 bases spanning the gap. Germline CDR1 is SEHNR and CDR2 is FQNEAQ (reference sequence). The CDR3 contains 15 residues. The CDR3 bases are TGTGCCAGCAGCTCCACGATCGTGGCCCCAAATGAGCAGTTCTTC. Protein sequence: CASSSTIVAPNEQFF.

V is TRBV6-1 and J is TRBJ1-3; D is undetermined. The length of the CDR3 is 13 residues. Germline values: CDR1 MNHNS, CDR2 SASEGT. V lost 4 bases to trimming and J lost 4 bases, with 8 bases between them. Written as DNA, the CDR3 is TGTGCCAGCAGTGGGGGAGCCGGAAACACCATATATTTT. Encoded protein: CASSGGAGNTIYF.

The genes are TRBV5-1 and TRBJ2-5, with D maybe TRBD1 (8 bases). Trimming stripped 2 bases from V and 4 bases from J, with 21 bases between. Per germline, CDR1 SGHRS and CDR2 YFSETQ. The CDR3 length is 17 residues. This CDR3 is CASSLLPGQGGAETQYF. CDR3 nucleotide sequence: TGCGCCAGCAGCTTATTACCTGGACAGGGAGGGGCAGAGACCCAGTACTTC.

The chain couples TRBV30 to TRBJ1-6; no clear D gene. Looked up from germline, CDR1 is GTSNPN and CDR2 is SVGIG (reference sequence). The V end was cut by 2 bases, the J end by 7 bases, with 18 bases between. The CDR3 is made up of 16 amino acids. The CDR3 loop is CAWSFQQVSRNSPLHF. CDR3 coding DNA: TGTGCCTGGAGTTTTCAACAAGTCAGCAGGAATTCACCCCTCCACTTT.

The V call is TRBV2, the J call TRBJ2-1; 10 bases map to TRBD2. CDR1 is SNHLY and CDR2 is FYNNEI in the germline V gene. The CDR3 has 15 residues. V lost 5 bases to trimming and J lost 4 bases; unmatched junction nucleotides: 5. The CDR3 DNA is TGTGCCAGCAGTCAAATAGCGGGGGGATACAATGAGCAGTTCTTC. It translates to CASSQIAGGYNEQFF.

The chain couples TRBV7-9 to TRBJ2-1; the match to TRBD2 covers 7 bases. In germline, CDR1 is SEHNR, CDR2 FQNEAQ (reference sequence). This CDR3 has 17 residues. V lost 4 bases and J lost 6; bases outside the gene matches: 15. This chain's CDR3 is CASSSIVRTSGVNEQFF. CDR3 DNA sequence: TGTGCCAGCAGCTCCATAGTCCGGACTAGTGGTGTCAATGAGCAGTTCTTC.

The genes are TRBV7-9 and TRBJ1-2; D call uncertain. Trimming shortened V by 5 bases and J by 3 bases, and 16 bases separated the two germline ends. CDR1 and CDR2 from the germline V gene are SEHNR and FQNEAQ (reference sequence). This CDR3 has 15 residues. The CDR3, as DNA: TGTGCCAGCAGCCCCCCTAATTTTGAGTACTATGGCTACACCTTC. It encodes CASSPPNFEYYGYTF. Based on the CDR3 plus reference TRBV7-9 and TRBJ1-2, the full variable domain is DTGVSQNPRHKITKRGQNVTFRCDPISEHNRLYWYRQTLGQGPEFLTYFQNEAQLEKSRLLSDRFSAERPKGSFSTLEIQRTEQGDSAMYLCASSPPNFEYYGYTFGSGTRLTVV.

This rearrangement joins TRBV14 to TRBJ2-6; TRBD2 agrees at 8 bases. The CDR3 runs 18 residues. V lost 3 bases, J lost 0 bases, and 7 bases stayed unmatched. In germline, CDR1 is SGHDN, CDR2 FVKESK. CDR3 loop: CASSQRGALFSGANVLTF. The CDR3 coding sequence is TGTGCCAGCAGCCAGCGGGGGGCCCTTTTCTCTGGGGCCAACGTCCTGACTTTC.

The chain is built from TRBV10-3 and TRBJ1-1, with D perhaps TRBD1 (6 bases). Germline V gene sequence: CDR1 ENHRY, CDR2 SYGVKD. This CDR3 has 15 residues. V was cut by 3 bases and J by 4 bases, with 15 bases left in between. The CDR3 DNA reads TGTGCCATCAGTGACTCGGGGGCAGGTCTCACTGAAGCTTTCTTT. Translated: CAISDSGAGLTEAFF.